This is a list of T cell receptor beta chains from one sample in a study of CD8+CD57+ T cells in acquired aplastic anemia. TCRdb redid the calling of the reads with MiXCR, one entry per CDR3 protein. The sample contains approximately 270,000 distinct CDR3 sequences, 55% to 60% of which appear only once. Sequenced material: sorted CD4+, CD8+, or CD8+CD57+ T cells (not recorded which) from PBMCs. The receptors originated from a human donor with severe aplastic anemia or a healthy control (not recorded which). Both conserved end residues are part of each CDR3. The D gene is left open where the match is weak. Not every row has a clone size; where given, it reads once, few, many or a size class.

d_call,v_call,j_call,clone_size,cdr3_nt,cdr3_aa
-,TRBV5-1,TRBJ2-7,-,TGCGCCAGCAGCATTCTGACGGATTACGAGCAGTACTTC,CASSILTDYEQYF
-,TRBV9,TRBJ2-1,-,TGTGCCAGCGGCGACCGAAACTACAATGAGCAGTTCTTC,CASGDRNYNEQFF
TRBD2,TRBV11-2,TRBJ2-3,-,TGTGCCACCAGCTTTAGCGGGGGGCAGGGAAGTACGCAGTATTTT,CATSFSGGQGSTQYF
-,TRBV7-8,TRBJ2-4,-,TGTGCCAGCAGCTTAGCAAGGACGGACAAAAACATTCAGTACTTC,CASSLARTDKNIQYF
-,TRBV7-8,TRBJ2-3,-,TGTGCCAGCAGCCAGAACAGACTCTACGAGCAGTATTTT,CASSQNRLYEQYF
TRBD1,TRBV7-6,TRBJ2-1,-,TGTGCCAGCAGCTTGATCCCGGGACAGGACTACAATGAGCAGTTCTTC,CASSLIPGQDYNEQFF
TRBD2,TRBV20-1,TRBJ2-1,many,TGCAGTGCTAGTCATGGGGGCGGGGGGCCGTACAATGAGCAGTTCTTC,CSASHGGGGPYNEQFF
-,TRBV12-3/TRBV12-4,TRBJ1-6,few,TGTGCCAGCAGTTTCGCGTCAATTCAACCCCTCCACTTT,CASSFASIQPLHF
TRBD2,TRBV20-1,TRBJ2-3,-,TGCAGTGCTAGGGGGGGGGATACGCAGAATTTT,CSARGGDTQNF
TRBD2,TRBV7-3,TRBJ2-3,-,TGTGCCAGCAGCTTAGGTCCCGGCGGGGGAACAGATACGCAGTATTTT,CASSLGPGGGTDTQYF
-,TRBV7-9,TRBJ2-1,many,TGTGCCAGCAGCCCCCGGTTCGGGATGGCAGGGGTCAATGAGCAGTTCTTC,CASSPRFGMAGVNEQFF
TRBD1,TRBV2,TRBJ1-2,many,TGTGCCAGCAGGGGAAGCGGGACAGACTATGGCTACACCTTC,CASRGSGTDYGYTF
TRBD2,TRBV5-1,TRBJ2-7,few,TGCGCCAGCAGGGGCGGGAGGGACTCCTACGAGCAGTACTTC,CASRGGRDSYEQYF
-,TRBV5-6,TRBJ2-7,once,TGTGCCAGCAGCCACGTGGGGGGCACGGGCGAGCAGTACTTC,CASSHVGGTGEQYF
-,TRBV6-1,TRBJ1-5,-,TGTGCCAGCAGTGGGGTCACAATTGGGACCCAGCATTTT,CASSGVTIGTQHF
-,TRBV2,TRBJ2-7,-,TGTGCCAGCAAGAGGAGACTAAAATCTGGCGAGCAGTACTTC,CASKRRLKSGEQYF
-,TRBV18,TRBJ1-2,many,TGTGCCAGCTCACCGACCGACTATGGCTACACCTTC,CASSPTDYGYTF
TRBD1,TRBV5-1,TRBJ2-3,many,TGCGCCAGCAGCCTTGGGACAGGCACAGATACGCAGTATTTT,CASSLGTGTDTQYF
-,TRBV25-1,TRBJ2-1,few,TGTGCCACCACAGCGGCAGGCTCCTACAATGAGCAGTTCTTC,CATTAAGSYNEQFF
TRBD2,TRBV27,TRBJ2-3,-,TGTGCCAGTAGTCCATTAGCGGGGGGGGGCACAGATACGCAGTATTTT,CASSPLAGGGTDTQYF
TRBD2,TRBV7-2,TRBJ2-1,few,TGTGCCAGCAGCTCCGGGACTAGCCTGAGTGAGCAGTTCTTC,CASSSGTSLSEQFF
-,TRBV15,TRBJ2-5,-,TGTGCCACCAGCGAAGCTACGGGTCAAGAGACCCAGTACTTC,CATSEATGQETQYF
-,TRBV2,TRBJ1-2,-,TGTGCCAGCAGTGAGCGCGCGAGGGATGGCTACACCTTC,CASSERARDGYTF
-,TRBV20-1,TRBJ2-2,many,TGCAGTGCAAAACTCCCAGGACTCCTGAACACCGGGGAGCTGTTTTTT,CSAKLPGLLNTGELFF
-,TRBV2,TRBJ2-1,-,TGTGCCAGCAGTCCACGAACTAGTATGAATGAGCAGTTCTTC,CASSPRTSMNEQFF
-,TRBV12-5,TRBJ2-2,-,TGTGCTAGTGGTTTGGGGACCCCGACCGCGGAGCTGTTTTTT,CASGLGTPTAELFF
TRBD1,TRBV20-1,TRBJ1-5,-,TGCAGTGCAGGGGACAGGGCCACCAATCAGCCCCAGCATTTT,CSAGDRATNQPQHF
-,TRBV12-3/TRBV12-4,TRBJ1-2,many,TGTGCCAGCAGTTTTGGGACCTATGGCTACACCTTC,CASSFGTYGYTF
-,TRBV15,TRBJ1-4,-,TGTGCCACCGGCAGAGATCAGGTGGCTGAAAAACTGTTTTTT,CATGRDQVAEKLFF
-,TRBV14,TRBJ2-7,once,TGTGCCAGCAGCCTATTAACCCCGGAACACCCTGACTACGAGCAGTACTTC,CASSLLTPEHPDYEQYF
-,TRBV25-1,TRBJ1-2,-,TGTGCCAGCAGTGACCACATTAACTATGGCTACACCTTC,CASSDHINYGYTF
TRBD1,TRBV2,TRBJ2-2,-,TGTGCCAGCAGGAGACAGGGCGCCGGGGAGCTGTTTTTT,CASRRQGAGELFF
-,TRBV2,TRBJ2-1,many,TGTGCCAGCAGTGAACAGAGCTCCTACAATGAGCAGTTCTTC,CASSEQSSYNEQFF
TRBD2,TRBV7-9,TRBJ2-1,-,TGTGCCAGCCAACTGACTAGCGGCCACAATGAGCAGTTCTTC,CASQLTSGHNEQFF
-,TRBV7-9,TRBJ1-6,once,TGTGCCAGCAGCCCCAATAAGAATTCACCCCTCCACTTT,CASSPNKNSPLHF
TRBD1,TRBV7-8,TRBJ2-7,many,TGTGCCAGCAGCTTAGCGAGTCTCCCTGGGACAGGGGACCACGAGCAGTACTTC,CASSLASLPGTGDHEQYF
-,TRBV7-8,TRBJ1-2,-,TGTGCCAGCAGCCCCTCGGGAGGGAGTCGTGGCTACACCTTC,CASSPSGGSRGYTF
-,TRBV5-4,TRBJ1-4,many,TGTGCCAGCAGCTCCAGACAGCGCCTGGGGAATGAAAAACTGTTTTTT,CASSSRQRLGNEKLFF
-,TRBV5-4,TRBJ2-2,-,TGTGCCAGCAGCTTCCGAACTACCAACACCGGGGAGCTGTTTTTT,CASSFRTTNTGELFF
TRBD2,TRBV7-4,TRBJ2-3,-,TGTGCCAGCAGCTTGGACTGGACTAGCGGGGACGCAGATACGCAGTATTTT,CASSLDWTSGDADTQYF
-,TRBV7-9,TRBJ1-1,many,TGTGCCAGCAGCTTAGAAGGGTCGGGTCATGTCACTGAAGCTTTCTTT,CASSLEGSGHVTEAFF
-,TRBV3-1,TRBJ2-2,few,TGTGCCAGCAGCCAAGGAATTTCGCAGACCGGGGAGCTGTTTTTT,CASSQGISQTGELFF